This T cell receptor beta chain was recorded in a study of technical replicates of blood from a handful of donors. The assay was immunoSEQ multiplex PCR, and TCRdb's table has in-frame clones only and misses some. The sample includes tens of thousands of clones, 89% of them seen just once. In germline, CDR1 is SGHTA, CDR2 FQGTGA. The CDR3 has 15 residues. V was pared by 2 bases and J by 6 bases, with 5 bases of the junction left unmatched. The receptor was isolated from a human donor in good health. Some clones in this sample may be carry-over from other donors' samples. Sequenced material: PBMCs. This chain connects TRBV7-3 to TRBJ2-1; TRBD2 aligns across 9 bases. CDR3 DNA sequence: TGTGCCAGCAGCTTAGCGGGGGGGATTCTCAATGAGCAGTTCTTC. Protein sequence: CASSLAGGILNEQFF.